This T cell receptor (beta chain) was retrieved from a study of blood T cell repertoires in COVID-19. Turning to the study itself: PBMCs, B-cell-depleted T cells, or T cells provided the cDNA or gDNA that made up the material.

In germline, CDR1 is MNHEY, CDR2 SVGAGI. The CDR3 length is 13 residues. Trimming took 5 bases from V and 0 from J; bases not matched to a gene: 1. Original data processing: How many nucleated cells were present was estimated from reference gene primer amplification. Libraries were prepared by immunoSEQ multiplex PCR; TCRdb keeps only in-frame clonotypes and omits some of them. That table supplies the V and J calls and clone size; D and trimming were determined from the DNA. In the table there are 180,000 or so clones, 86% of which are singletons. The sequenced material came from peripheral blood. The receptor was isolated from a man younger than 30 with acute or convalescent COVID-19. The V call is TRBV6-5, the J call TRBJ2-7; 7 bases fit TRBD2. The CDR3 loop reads CASSTGGSYEQYV. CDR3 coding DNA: TGTGCCAGCAGTACGGGGGGCTCCTACGAGCAGTACGTC.